Below, one TCR beta chain is given with its context. Its matching antigen is unknown. This sample was taken from a study of T cell repertoires in cytomegalovirus infection. Study-wide background: CMV epitopes, recently identified HLA-C-restricted and well-studied HLA-B-restricted, were used. It was the public TCR beta signatures that indicated both CMV infection and matching HLA type. Study conclusions and caveats: HLA-C-restricted, CMV-specific TCR beta clonotypes were dominant ex vivo.

MiXCR was run by TCRdb on the reads, yielding one entry per CDR3 protein. The sample contains about a million distinct CDR3 sequences, roughly 30% of which appear only once. The J segment lost 9 bases and the V segment lost 3 bases, leaving 4 bases of the junction unmatched. The length of the CDR3 is 13 residues. The sequencing here drew on cultured CD8+ T cells from PBMCs, taken from culture after CMV antigen stimulation. The V gene is TRBV12-3 or TRBV12-4, the J gene TRBJ2-1; 8 bases map to TRBD2. This receptor was taken from a human donor in good health (CMV status not recorded). Some clones in this sample may be carry-over from other donors' samples. CDR3 DNA sequence: TGTGCCAGCAGTTTCACGGGGGGGGTTGAGCAGTTCTTC. Its translation is CASSFTGGVEQFF.